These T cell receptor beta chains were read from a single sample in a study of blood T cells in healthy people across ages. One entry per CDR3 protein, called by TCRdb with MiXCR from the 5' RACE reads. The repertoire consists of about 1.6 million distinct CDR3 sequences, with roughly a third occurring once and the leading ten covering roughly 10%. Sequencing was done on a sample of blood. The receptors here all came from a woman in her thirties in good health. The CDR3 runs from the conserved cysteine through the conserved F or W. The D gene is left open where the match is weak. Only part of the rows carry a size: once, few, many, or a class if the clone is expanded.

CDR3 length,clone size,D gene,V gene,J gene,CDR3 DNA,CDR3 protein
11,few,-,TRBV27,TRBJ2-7,TGTGCCAGCACTTCTGGATACGAGCAGTACTTC,CASTSGYEQYF
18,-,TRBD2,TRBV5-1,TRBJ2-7,TGCGCCAGCAGCCCCGGGAGGGGTGTAGCGGGGGGATCCTACGAGCAGTACTTC,CASSPGRGVAGGSYEQYF
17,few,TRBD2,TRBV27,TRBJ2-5,TGTGCCAGCAAGCGGGCGACTAGCGGGAAGTACCAAGAGACCCAGTACTTC,CASKRATSGKYQETQYF
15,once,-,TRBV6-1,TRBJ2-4,TGTGCCAGCAGTGACGGACAACTAGCCAAAAACATTCAGTACTTC,CASSDGQLAKNIQYF
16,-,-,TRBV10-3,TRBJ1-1,TGTGCCATCAGTGAGTCGATCGTTTCCGGGAACACTGAAGCTTTCTTT,CAISESIVSGNTEAFF
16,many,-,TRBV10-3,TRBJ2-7,TGTGCCATCAGTGGGAAAACCGGGACCCTTACCTACGAGCAGTACTTC,CAISGKTGTLTYEQYF
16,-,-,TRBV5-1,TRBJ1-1,TGCGCCAGCAGCTTTTCCGGGGCAGGGGATCGAACTGAAGCTTTCTTT,CASSFSGAGDRTEAFF
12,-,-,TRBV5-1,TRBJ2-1,TGCGCCAGCAGCTTGTCTTTCGATGAGCAGTTCTTC,CASSLSFDEQFF
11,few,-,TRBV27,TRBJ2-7,TGTGCCGTGAGGAGCCACTACGAGCAGTACTTC,CAVRSHYEQYF
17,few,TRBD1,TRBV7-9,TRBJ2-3,TGTGCCAGCAGCGGGCGAAAGGGGGCGCGCAGCACAGATACGCAGTATTTT,CASSGRKGARSTDTQYF
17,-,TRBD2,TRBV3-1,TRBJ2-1,TGTGCCAGCAGCCAAGATATAGCGGGATTGGCCTACAATGAGCAGTTCTTC,CASSQDIAGLAYNEQFF
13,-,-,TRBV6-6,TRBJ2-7,TGTGCCAGCAGGGACGGGACGGCATACGAGCAGTACTTC,CASRDGTAYEQYF
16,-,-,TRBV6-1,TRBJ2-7,TGTGCCAGCAGTGGCCCCCCTACGTGGAGTTTCTACGAGCAGTACTTC,CASSGPPTWSFYEQYF
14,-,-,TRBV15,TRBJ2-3,TGTGCCACCAGCAGAGAACTTCCCCCGGATACGCAGTATTTT,CATSRELPPDTQYF
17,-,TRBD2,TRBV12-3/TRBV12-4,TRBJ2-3,TGTGCCAGCAGTTTAAAGGCCGGGACTAGCGGGAGAAATACGCAGTATTTT,CASSLKAGTSGRNTQYF
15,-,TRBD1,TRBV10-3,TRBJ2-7,TGTGCCATCAGTGAGCCGGGACAGGGGGCACGGGGGCAGTACTTC,CAISEPGQGARGQYF
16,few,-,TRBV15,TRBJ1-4,TGTGCCACCAGCAGAGATCTAGGGCTAACTAATGAAAAACTGTTTTTT,CATSRDLGLTNEKLFF
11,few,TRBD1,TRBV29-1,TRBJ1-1,TGCAGCGTTGGGACAGGGGGGGAAGCTTTCTTT,CSVGTGGEAFF
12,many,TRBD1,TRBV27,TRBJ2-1,TGTGCCAGCAGACAGACAGGGTATGAGCAGTTCTTC,CASRQTGYEQFF
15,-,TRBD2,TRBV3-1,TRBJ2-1,TGTGCCAGCACCCCTTGGCGGGAGGCCTACAATGAGCAGTTCTTC,CASTPWREAYNEQFF
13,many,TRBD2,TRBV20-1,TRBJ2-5,TGCAGTGCTAGGGGGGGACTAGCTGAGACCCAGTACTTC,CSARGGLAETQYF
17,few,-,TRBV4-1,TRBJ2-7,TGCGCCAGCAGCCACCCCCGAGGCATTACAGGGTCCTACGAGCAGTACTTC,CASSHPRGITGSYEQYF
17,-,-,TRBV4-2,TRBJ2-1,TGTGCCAGCAGCCAATTAGGCGGGATGGACTCCTACAATGAGCAGTTCTTC,CASSQLGGMDSYNEQFF
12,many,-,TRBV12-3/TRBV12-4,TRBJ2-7,TGTGCCAGCAGCTCCGGGGTCTACGAGCAGTACTTC,CASSSGVYEQYF
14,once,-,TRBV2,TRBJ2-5,TGTGCCAGCAGTGAAAGTGCGGTCGGAGAGACCCAGTACTTC,CASSESAVGETQYF
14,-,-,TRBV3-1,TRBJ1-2,TGTGCCAGCAGCCAAGGACAGCTTTGGTATAGCTACACCTTC,CASSQGQLWYSYTF
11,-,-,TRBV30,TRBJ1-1,TGTGCCTGGAGTGATGACACTGAAGCTTTCTTT,CAWSDDTEAFF
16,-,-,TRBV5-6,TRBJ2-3,TGTGCCAGCAGCTTGGCCGGGTTTATCCTTACAGATACGCAGTATTTT,CASSLAGFILTDTQYF
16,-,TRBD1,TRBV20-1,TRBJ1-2,TGCAGTGCTAGCCCCTCTTACAGGGGGAGCAACTATGGCTACACCTTC,CSASPSYRGSNYGYTF
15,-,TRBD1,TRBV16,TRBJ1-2,TGTGCCAGCAGCCAATATCAACAGGGGTACTATGGCTACACCTTC,CASSQYQQGYYGYTF
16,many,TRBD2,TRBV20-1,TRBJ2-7,TGCAGTGCTCCCCGAGGTAGCGGGGGGTCTTCCTACGAGCAGTACTTC,CSAPRGSGGSSYEQYF
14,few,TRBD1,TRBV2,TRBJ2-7,TGTGCCAGCACCCCGGGACAGGGATTTTACGAGCAGTACTTC,CASTPGQGFYEQYF
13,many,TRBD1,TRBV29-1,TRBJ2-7,TGCAGCGTGTTAGGACAGGGGGCCTACGAGCAGTACTTC,CSVLGQGAYEQYF
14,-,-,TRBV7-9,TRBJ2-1,TGTGCCAGCAGCTATGTTAGGGTTGGCCATGAGCAGTTCTTC,CASSYVRVGHEQFF
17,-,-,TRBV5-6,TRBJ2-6,TGTGCCAGCATGATCCAGGGTCCAGTCTCTGGGGCCAACGTCCTGACTTTC,CASMIQGPVSGANVLTF
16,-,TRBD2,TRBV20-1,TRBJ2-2,TGCAGTGCTAGACCGGGACTAGCGGGAGGGACCGGGGAGCTGTTTTTT,CSARPGLAGGTGELFF
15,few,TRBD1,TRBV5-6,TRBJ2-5,TGTGCCAGCAGCTCCCTAACCAGGGGGCGGGAGACCCAGTACTTC,CASSSLTRGRETQYF
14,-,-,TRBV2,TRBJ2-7,TGTGCCAGCAGTGAAGCGCGTGGGGGCCTAGAGCAGTACTTC,CASSEARGGLEQYF
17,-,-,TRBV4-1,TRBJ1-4,TGCGCCAGCAGTCAGATCTGGGGGGGTGCAACTAATGAAAAACTGTTTTTT,CASSQIWGGATNEKLFF
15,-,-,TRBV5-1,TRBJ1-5,TGCGCCAGCAGCTTGGGGTCAGGGGACAATCAGCCCCAGCATTTT,CASSLGSGDNQPQHF
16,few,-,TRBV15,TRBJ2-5,TGTGCCACCAGCAGACAGACCGGGGCCCTAGGGGAGACCCAGTACTTC,CATSRQTGALGETQYF
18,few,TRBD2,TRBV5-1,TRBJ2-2,TGCGCCAGCAGCTTCGGACTAGCGGGGGCCTCGAACACCGGGGAGCTGTTTTTT,CASSFGLAGASNTGELFF
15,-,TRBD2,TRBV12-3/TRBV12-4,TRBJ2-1,TGTGCCAGCAGTTTATCGGTAGCGGGAGGTGCTGAGCAGTTCTTC,CASSLSVAGGAEQFF
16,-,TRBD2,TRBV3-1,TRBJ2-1,TGTGCCAGCAGCCGGTCGCGGGAGCGGCGGTTCAATGAGCAGTTCTTC,CASSRSRERRFNEQFF
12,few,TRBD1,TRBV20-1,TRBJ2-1,TGCAGTGCTCGGGACAGGGACGATGAGCAGTTCTTC,CSARDRDDEQFF
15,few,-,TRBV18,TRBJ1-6,TGTGCCAGCTCACCGAGTCTGGGGCGTAATTCACCCCTCCACTTT,CASSPSLGRNSPLHF
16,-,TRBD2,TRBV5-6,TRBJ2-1,TGTGCCAGCAGCTTGGATGCTAGCGGGGGGGGCAATGAGCAGTTCTTC,CASSLDASGGGNEQFF
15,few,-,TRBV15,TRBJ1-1,TGTGCCACCAGCAGCAGATACCCGGACAGCGCTGAAGCTTTCTTT,CATSSRYPDSAEAFF
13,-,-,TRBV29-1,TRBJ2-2,TGCAGCGTTGAAGAGGACCTTACCGGGGAGCTGTTTTTT,CSVEEDLTGELFF
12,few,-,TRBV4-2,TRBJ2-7,TGTGCCAGCAGCCACCGGGACTACGAGCAGTACTTC,CASSHRDYEQYF
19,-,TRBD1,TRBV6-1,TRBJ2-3,TGTGCCAGCAGCCACCTAACTACAGGGGGCGAAGGGAGCACAGATACGCAGTATTTT,CASSHLTTGGEGSTDTQYF
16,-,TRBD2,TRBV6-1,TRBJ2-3,TGTGCCAGCAGTCACGAAGCGGGAGCCGGCACAGATACGCAGTATTTT,CASSHEAGAGTDTQYF
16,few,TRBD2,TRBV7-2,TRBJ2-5,TGTGCCAGCAGCTTAGGGTTGGGGGGGTTCGGCTTTACCCAGTACTTC,CASSLGLGGFGFTQYF
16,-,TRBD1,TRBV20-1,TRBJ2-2,TGCAGTGCTAGGCCAAGACAGGGGAGAAACACCGGGGAGCTGTTTTTT,CSARPRQGRNTGELFF
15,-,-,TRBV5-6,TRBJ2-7,TGTGCCAGCAGCCGATCCGTCTTACCGCCCTACGAGCAGTACTTC,CASSRSVLPPYEQYF
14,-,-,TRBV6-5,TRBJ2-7,TGTGCCAGCAGTTACTCTGGCAGGTCCTACGAGCAGTACTTC,CASSYSGRSYEQYF
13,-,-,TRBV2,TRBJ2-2,TGTGCCAGCAGTCCTACTTATGCCGGGGAGCTGTTTTTT,CASSPTYAGELFF